These 22 T cell receptor beta chains share one sample of origin, sequenced in a study of identical twins. From the 5' RACE reads, TCRdb called clonotypes with MiXCR, one entry per CDR3 protein. The sample yields more than 600,000 distinct CDR3 sequences, about 18% seen once. The data were also submitted as part of a second study, on T cells expressing NK-cell markers.

Sequences were obtained from PBMCs. The receptors were gathered from a woman in her late teens or twenties in good health.

V is TRBV10-2 and J is TRBJ1-1, with 7 bases matching TRBD1. This CDR3 is 12 amino acids long. Trimming took 8 bases from V and 6 from J; bases not matched to a gene: 6. In germline, CDR1 is WSHSY, CDR2 SAAADI. The CDR3 loop is CASADRDAEAFF. The CDR3 DNA reads as TGCGCCAGCGCCGACAGGGACGCTGAAGCTTTCTTT.

This chain uses TRBV7-9 with TRBJ2-7, with D hard to call. Germline values: CDR1 SEHNR, CDR2 FQNEAQ (reference sequence). Trimming cost V 1 base and J 3 bases, with 10 bases left between them. The CDR3 length is 14 residues. CDR3 sequence reads: CASSLDGEDYEQYF. CDR3 nucleotide sequence: TGTGCCAGCAGCTTAGACGGAGAGGACTACGAGCAGTACTTC. Full variable domain (missing parts from reference TRBV7-9 and TRBJ2-7): DTGVSQNPRHKITKRGQNVTFRCDPISEHNRLYWYRQTLGQGPEFLTYFQNEAQLEKSRLLSDRFSAERPKGSFSTLEIQRTEQGDSAMYLCASSLDGEDYEQYFGPGTRLTVT.

This clonotype was seen a few times. The chain joins TRBV7-3 to TRBJ2-2, with a tentative D call TRBD1 (6 bases). This CDR3 has 15 residues. Deletions cut 3 bases from V and 2 bases from J, with 10 bases between. Germline values: CDR1 SGHTA, CDR2 FQGTGA. The CDR3 reads CASSLDRDNTGELFF. CDR3 nucleotide sequence: TGTGCCAGCAGCTTGGACAGAGATAACACCGGGGAGCTGTTTTTT. Together with reference TRBV7-3 and TRBJ2-2, the CDR3 gives the full variable domain: GAGVSQTPSNKVTEKGKYVELRCDPISGHTALYWYRQSLGQGPEFLIYFQGTGAADDSGLPNDRFFAVRPEGSVSTLKIQRTERGDSAVYLCASSLDRDNTGELFFGEGSRLTVL.

This rearrangement joins TRBV20-1 to TRBJ2-3, with D possibly being TRBD1 or TRBD2 (5 bases each). Trimming shortened V by 5 bases and J by 5 bases, and 14 bases separated the two germline ends. Germline CDR1 DFQATT, CDR2 SNEGSKA (reference sequence). CDR3 length: 13 amino acids. As DNA, the CDR3 is TGCAGTGCTTGGGGGAGTAATAGAGATACGCAGTATTTT. Translating gives CSAWGSNRDTQYF.

This chain links TRBV12-3 or TRBV12-4 with TRBJ1-5; D call uncertain. Trimming removed 5 bases at V and 0 bases at J, with 8 bases between. This CDR3 has 14 amino acids. As DNA, the CDR3 is TGTGCCAGCAGTCAGGACCATAGCAATCAGCCCCAGCATTTT. Translating it yields CASSQDHSNQPQHF.

This clonotype has only a few counts. This chain connects TRBV2 to TRBJ2-3; 7 bases are a match to TRBD1. CDR1 is SNHLY and CDR2 is FYNNEI in the germline V gene. V was clipped by 6 bases and J by 7 bases; unmatched bases: 13. The CDR3 runs 15 residues. The CDR3 DNA sequence: TGTGCCAGCAGCGTCGACAGGGAGCGCGCACATACGCAGTATTTT. Amino acids: CASSVDRERAHTQYF. The full variable domain, rest sourced from reference TRBV2 and TRBJ2-3, is EPEVTQTPSHQVTQMGQEVILRCVPISNHLYFYWYRQILGQKVEFLVSFYNNEISEKSEIFDDQFSVERPDGSNFTLKIRSTKLEDSAMYFCASSVDRERAHTQYFGPGTRLTVL.

This clonotype was counted between two and nine times. The chain links TRBV7-8 to TRBJ2-3; TRBD2 matches 8 bases. V was pared by 5 bases and J by 3 bases, with 4 bases of the junction left unmatched. Per germline, CDR1 SGHVS and CDR2 FQNEAQ. The CDR3 contains 14 residues. The CDR3 DNA reads TGTGCCAGCAGCCCCCGGGAGGGGACAGATACGCAGTATTTT. It encodes CASSPREGTDTQYF.

The V call is TRBV2, the J call TRBJ2-6; 7 bases line up with TRBD2. Germline-derived CDR1 and CDR2 are SNHLY and FYNNEI. The CDR3 is 16 amino acids. V was pared by 8 bases and J by 2 bases, with 9 bases of the junction left unmatched. CDR3 protein: CASGGDRSAGANVLTF. The CDR3 bases are TGTGCCAGCGGGGGGGATCGGTCGGCTGGGGCCAACGTCCTGACTTTC.

The CDR3 sequence is CASSSSSFYEQYF. The CDR3 bases are TGTGCCAGCAGTTCTAGTAGTTTCTACGAGCAGTACTTC. The chain carries TRBV6-5 and TRBJ2-7; D uncertain. V was trimmed by 4 bases and J by 3 bases, leaving 10 bases between them. The CDR3 covers 13 residues. Germline V lookup: CDR1 MNHEY, CDR2 SVGAGI.

This clonotype was observed a few times. The chain is built from TRBV10-3 and TRBJ1-5; TRBD1 matches at 8 bases. The CDR3 is 14 amino acids. J was trimmed by 9 bases and V by 5 bases; bases with no gene match: 9. The V gene's germline CDR1 is ENHRY and CDR2 SYGVKD. The CDR3 DNA reads TGTGCCATCAGTAAGGACAGGGAGGGGACGCCCCAGCATTTT. As protein: CAISKDREGTPQHF.

This clonotype has only a few counts. This chain uses TRBV6-1 with TRBJ2-1; 11 bases are a match to TRBD2. The CDR3 covers 13 residues. With V trimmed by 7 bases and J by 9 bases, 5 bases remained unmatched. CDR1 MNHNS and CDR2 SASEGT come from the germline V gene. CDR3 region: CASKLAGEPEQFF. CDR3 bases: TGTGCCAGCAAACTAGCGGGAGAACCTGAGCAGTTCTTC.

This clonotype has a handful of counts. The J gene is TRBJ1-5, the V gene TRBV12-3 or TRBV12-4; 7 positions match TRBD1. Trimming cost V 6 bases and J 7 bases; bases outside gene matches: 9. CDR3 size: 14 residues. The CDR3 region has the DNA TGTGCCAGCAGCTCGACAGGGTCGGGGCAGCCCCAGCATTTT. Translating it yields CASSSTGSGQPQHF.

V gene TRBV5-1 combines with J gene TRBJ2-5, with 7 bases matching TRBD1. The germline CDR1 and CDR2 sequences are SGHRS and YFSETQ. This CDR3 spans 14 amino acids. Trimming at V came to 0 bases and at J to 4 bases, leaving 3 bases not matched to a gene. CDR3 nucleotide sequence: TGCGCCAGCAGCTTGGGCAGGGGGAGAGAGACCCAGTACTTC. It encodes CASSLGRGRETQYF.

The rearrangement uses TRBV12-3 or TRBV12-4 and TRBJ2-5; D call uncertain. With 1 base removed from V and 7 bases from J, the gap between germline ends came to 10 bases. The CDR3 loop spans 13 amino acids. This CDR3 is CASSLEVRLTQYF. In DNA form, the CDR3 reads TGTGCCAGCAGTTTAGAGGTTAGATTGACCCAGTACTTC.

Only a few counts were recorded for this clonotype. V gene TRBV7-6 combines with J gene TRBJ2-1, with D unresolved. The CDR3 extends over 17 amino acids. V gave up 1 base and J gave up 4 bases, with 17 bases separating them. Germline assignment: CDR1 SGHVS and CDR2 FNYEAQ. The CDR3 loop is CASSLVPREKNYNEQFF. The CDR3, as DNA: TGTGCCAGCAGCTTAGTTCCCCGCGAGAAAAATTACAATGAGCAGTTCTTC. Variable domain in full (rest from reference TRBV7-6 and TRBJ2-1): GAGVSQSPRYKVTKRGQDVALRCDPISGHVSLYWYRQALGQGPEFLTYFNYEAQQDKSGLPNDRFSAERPEGSISTLTIQRTEQRDSAMYRCASSLVPREKNYNEQFFGPGTRLTVL.

The J gene is TRBJ2-1, the V gene TRBV6-1, with D tentatively TRBD1 or TRBD2 (6 bases each). V lost 6 bases and J lost 4, with 19 bases in between. The CDR3 consists of 16 residues. CDR1 and CDR2 from the germline V gene are MNHNS and SASEGT. Written as DNA, the CDR3 is TGTGCCAGCAGAGTTAGGGGGGACTCCTTATACAATGAGCAGTTCTTC. Translation gives CASRVRGDSLYNEQFF.

V usage is TRBV24-1 and J usage is TRBJ2-2; 9 bases agree with TRBD1. V was clipped by 4 bases and J by 6 bases; unmatched bases: 5. CDR3 length: 15 amino acids. In germline, CDR1 is KGHDR, CDR2 SFDVKD. This CDR3 is CATSEGDRAAGELFF. CDR3 nucleotides: TGTGCCACCAGTGAGGGGGACAGGGCTGCCGGGGAGCTGTTTTTT.

The J gene is TRBJ1-6, the V gene TRBV20-1, with TRBD1 matching over 11 bases. This CDR3 has 16 residues. V gave up 3 bases and J gave up 6 bases; unmatched junction bases: 7. Germline V gene sequence: CDR1 DFQATT, CDR2 SNEGSKA (reference sequence). The CDR3 spells CSASEPGTGGNSPLHF. In nucleotides, the CDR3 is TGCAGTGCTAGTGAACCCGGGACAGGGGGTAATTCACCCCTCCACTTT.

A few counts support this clonotype. The V gene is TRBV11-2, the J gene TRBJ2-1; no reliable D call. Deletions cut 1 base from V and 6 bases from J, with 10 bases between. Germline loops: CDR1 SGHAT, CDR2 FQNNGV. CDR3 size: 14 residues. CDR3 sequence reads: CASSLGVLSNEQFF. In nucleotides, the CDR3 is TGTGCCAGCAGCTTAGGGGTGCTTAGCAATGAGCAGTTCTTC.

The rearrangement joins TRBV12-3 or TRBV12-4 to TRBJ2-3; 15 bases map to TRBD2. Unmatched junction bases numbered 5, after V lost 6 bases and J lost 7 bases. The CDR3 contains 15 residues. Written as DNA, the CDR3 is TGTGCCAGCAGCCTGGGACTAGCGGGAGGTCATACGCAGTATTTT. It encodes CASSLGLAGGHTQYF.

There are many counts of this clonotype. This rearrangement joins TRBV6-2 or TRBV6-3 to TRBJ2-7; D not resolved. The CDR3 runs 11 residues. The V gene's germline CDR1 is MNHEY and CDR2 SVGEGT. V was trimmed by 2 bases and J by 5 bases, leaving 4 bases between them. DNA for the CDR3: TGTGCCAGCAGTTACAGGAACGAGCAGTACTTC. The encoded protein is CASSYRNEQYF.

V gene TRBV6-5 combines with J gene TRBJ1-1; D is undetermined. Germline CDR1 MNHEY, CDR2 SVGAGI. Trimming pared 2 bases from V and 0 bases from J, leaving 7 bases between. This CDR3 spans 14 amino acids. The CDR3 nucleotides are TGTGCCAGCAGTTACAAACCGGTGAACACTGAAGCTTTCTTT. Translating it yields CASSYKPVNTEAFF.